This T cell receptor beta chain was captured by sequencing in a study of T cell repertoires in cytomegalovirus infection (dated by TCRdb to the late 2010s). Describing the broader study: The peptide stimulations were aimed at well-studied HLA-B-restricted epitopes as well as recently identified HLA-C-restricted CMV epitopes, whose presentation resists viral immunomodulation. Because public TCR beta signatures pointed to carriage of CMV infection together with the matching HLA type, the HLA type of each donor mattered for the analysis.

The sample was run on an Illumina HiSeq 1500. TCRdb reprocessing: public reads trimmed at Q25 with fastp, clones called with MiXCR, in-frame beta chains kept. One record per CDR3 amino acid sequence lists the most common genes and DNA. In all, the sample holds about 830,000 distinct CDR3 sequences, and about 33% of those were seen once. The leading ten clones occupy 9.5% to 15% of the sample. In the paper's terms, the treatment or condition label means: in vitro stimulation with specific CMV peptide epitopes to enrich CMV-specific T cells. Overall study outcomes, separate from this receptor: Carriers of CMV infection plus the relevant HLA type were discriminated by the cumulative frequency of public TCR beta family members in the study cohort and in an independent roughly 350-donor cohort. The ex vivo response was dominated by HLA-C-restricted CMV-specific TCR beta clonotypes, which also provided the single most frequent clonotype in two of eight donors.

This clonotype was observed a single time. Its antigen specificity is not known. It has no much larger one-base neighbor in the sample; base qualities were not kept. A single read counts as weak evidence. The source material was cultured CD8+ T cells from PBMCs, sampled from culture after CMV antigen stimulation. This TCR derives from a human donor in good health (CMV status not recorded). Some clones in this sample may be carry-over from other donors' samples.

The encoded CDR3 is CASSPGPQGGNQPQHF. The sequence in DNA is TGTGCCAGCAGCCCTGGGCCACAGGGTGGCAATCAGCCCCAGCATTTT. The chain links TRBV7-6 with TRBJ1-5; a tentative D call is TRBD1 (6 bases match). As encoded in the germline V gene, CDR1 is SGHVS while CDR2 is FNYEAQ. Relative to germline, V is 5 bases shorter and J is 2 bases shorter, with 16 bases between their ends. The CDR3, from cysteine to phenylalanine, totals 16 residues. Just CDR3 DNA is preserved here, 48 bases in frame from base 1.